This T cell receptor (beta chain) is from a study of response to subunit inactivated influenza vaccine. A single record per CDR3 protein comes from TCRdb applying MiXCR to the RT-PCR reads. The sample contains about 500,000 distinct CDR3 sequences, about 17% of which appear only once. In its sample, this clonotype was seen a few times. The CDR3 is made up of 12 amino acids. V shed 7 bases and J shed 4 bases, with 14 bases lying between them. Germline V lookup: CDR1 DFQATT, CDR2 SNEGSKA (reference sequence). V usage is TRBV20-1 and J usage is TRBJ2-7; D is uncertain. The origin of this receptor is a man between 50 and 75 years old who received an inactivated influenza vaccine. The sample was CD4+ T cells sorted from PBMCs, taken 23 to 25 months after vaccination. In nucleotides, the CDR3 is TGCAGTGGAAAGAGAGACGGTTACGAGCAGTACTTC. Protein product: CSGKRDGYEQYF.